This T cell receptor (beta chain) was found in a study of lymphopenia after photon versus proton radiotherapy. This table comes from immunoSEQ multiplex PCR, and its TCRdb copy is limited to in-frame clones, with some not included. The sample has 55,000 to 70,000 clones; about nine tenths are singletons. Of note for this clone: Its antigen is unidentified.

General study points: Post-nadir TCR diversity decline inversely tracked overall survival among those who died.

Here the sequenced sample was peripheral blood, taken from a patient treated with photon-based radiotherapy. The receptor's source is a woman in her seventies with pancreatic cancer.

The CDR3 loop is CASSIVGTVETQYF. CDR3 DNA sequence: TGTGCCAGTAGTATTGTCGGGACCGTAGAGACCCAGTACTTC. V and J are TRBV19 and TRBJ2-5; D may be TRBD1 or TRBD2 (5 bases each). The CDR3 consists of 14 residues. CDR1 is LNHDA, CDR2 SQIVND, per germline (reference sequence). V lost 3 bases and J lost 4, with 12 bases in between. The whole variable domain, filled in from reference TRBV19 and TRBJ2-5, reads DGGITQSPKYLFRKEGQNVTLSCEQNLNHDAMYWYRQDPGQGLRLIYYSQIVNDFQKGDIAEGYSVSREKKESFPLTVTSAQKNPTAFYLCASSIVGTVETQYFGPGTRLLVL.